This T cell receptor beta chain appears in the sequencing data of a study of human T cells and chemical hapten exposure. At the level of the study: The scalp of each patient received a weekly diphenylcyclopropenone dose for the full roughly 24-week study.

The time point denotes: patch test 2, 6 weeks after DPC sensitization. Treatment described: therapeutic diphenylcyclopropenone sensitization with weekly scalp DPC. The drawing of blood occurred before each patch test was applied. In the original analysis: Between roughly 23,224 and 700,000 TCRs appeared in each sample, and the median stood at around 92,000. TCRdb itself ran the RACE reads through MiXCR, one entry per CDR3 protein. The V and J calls and clone size come from TCRdb's table, not from the authors' own analysis. The sample contains tens of thousands of distinct CDR3 sequences, around 3.2% of which appear only once. This CDR3 is built from 15 residues. Trimming took 1 base from V and 2 from J, leaving 11 bases between them. Germline CDR1 and CDR2: MGHRA and YSYEKL. Overall study findings and caveats: Among TCRs, those above 1 in 1000 frequency were unaffected by DPC sensitization.

This clonotype was counted at least ten times. Its target is not known. This rearrangement joins TRBV4-1 to TRBJ2-5; D unclear. The sequence was collected from a man between 40 and 49 years old with alopecia areata. Some clones in this sample may be carry-over from other donors' samples. Specimen: whole blood, collected in connection with sensitization to the hapten diphenylcyclopropenone (DPC). The CDR3 nucleotides read TGCGCCAGCAGCCAAGTACTGCCAGAGCAAGAGACCCAGTACTTC. This gives the protein CASSQVLPEQETQYF.